Sequencing of this T cell receptor (beta chain) was carried out in a study of T-cell reconstitution after alpha-beta-depleted transplantation in children. Unique molecular identifiers were used in preparing the TCRbeta library. TCRdb itself ran the PCR reads through MiXCR, one entry per CDR3 protein. This sample has hundreds of thousands of distinct CDR3 sequences, with about 33% found just once. This CDR3 spans 16 amino acids. The germline V gene has CDR1 MNHEY and CDR2 SMNVEV (reference sequence). The V and J ends lost 5 bases and 1 base respectively, with 14 bases between them. Sequences were derived from PBMCs from the stem cell graft donor, sampled from the stem cell graft. The chain employs TRBV27 and TRBJ2-2; possibly TRBD2 for D (6 bases). The clonotype was recovered from a human donor who donated a stem cell graft to a child with aplastic anemia. DNA for the CDR3: TGTGCCAGCAGTGTAGGGTCGGAGGGGAACACCGGGGAGCTGTTTTTT. Amino acid sequence: CASSVGSEGNTGELFF.